This TCR beta chain stems from a study of vaccination effects on CD4 cells after COVID-19. Data came from immunoSEQ multiplex PCR; TCRdb stores just in-frame clones and leaves some out. Of just under 60,000 clones listed, roughly 78% are singletons. Points on this clone: The antigen is unknown.

V was trimmed by 6 bases and J by 8 bases, leaving 16 bases between them. The CDR3 consists of 14 residues. CDR1 SNHLY and CDR2 FYNNEI come from the germline V gene. Sequencing was preceded by expansion of antigen-specific CD4+ T cells with viral peptide pools in the ViraFEST assay. Culturing for roughly 9 days preceded CD4+ T cell isolation. Two doses of either BNT162b2 or mRNA-1273 were given to each participant. The origin of this receptor is a human donor who received a COVID-19 vaccine. Sequenced here: CD4+ T cells from PBMCs cultured with HCoV-OC43 spike peptides, sampled after COVID-19 vaccination. Subset denoted: HCoV-OC43 spike overlapping peptide pool stimulation. This chain joins TRBV2 and TRBJ1-4; D is ambiguous. The CDR3 DNA follows: TGTGCCAGCAGGGGCCCTGCGAATTTAGAAAAACTGTTTTTT. This codes for CASRGPANLEKLFF.